The 30 T cell receptor beta chains reported below all come from one sample, sequenced in a study of T cells in localized non-small cell lung cancer. Data came from immunoSEQ multiplex PCR; TCRdb stores just in-frame clones and leaves some out. The sample gives around 28,000 clones, around 90% of which show up once; 2.5% to 3% is in the top ten. Sample: peripheral blood, taken before any cancer treatment. These receptors all stem from a woman between 18 and 55 years old with stage I lung adenocarcinoma.

This chain connects TRBV7-9 to TRBJ2-3, with a weak D call TRBD2 (5 bases). V gave up 1 base and J gave up 3 bases, with 5 bases separating them. The CDR3 spans 13 residues. CDR1 is SEHNR, CDR2 FQNEAQ, per germline (reference sequence). As DNA, the CDR3 is TGTGCCAGCAGCTTAGGCGGGACAGATACGCAGTATTTT. Protein: CASSLGGTDTQYF.

This clone was picked up one time. The chain couples TRBV30 to TRBJ2-6; unclear D gene. The germline V gene has CDR1 GTSNPN and CDR2 SVGIG (reference sequence). V lost 1 base to trimming and J lost 0 bases, with 7 bases between them. The CDR3 length is 15 residues. CDR3 amino acids: CAWSGMGSGANVLTF. As DNA, the CDR3 is TGTGCCTGGAGTGGGATGGGCTCTGGGGCCAACGTCCTGACTTTC.

The J gene is TRBJ1-1, the V gene TRBV9; possible D gene TRBD1, 5 bases. CDR1 and CDR2 from the germline V gene are SGDLS and YYNGEE. This CDR3 spans 15 amino acids. V lost 4 bases and J lost 5, with 18 bases in between. CDR3 in amino acids: CASSNPTAGRTEAFF. The CDR3 bases are TGTGCCAGCAGCAACCCAACCGCAGGGCGAACTGAAGCTTTCTTT.

The V call is TRBV11-1, the J call TRBJ2-1; D gene ambiguous. V shed 4 bases and J shed 4 bases, with 14 bases lying between them. The CDR3 contains 15 residues. The germline V gene encodes CDR1 SGHAT and CDR2 FQDESV (reference sequence). The CDR3 region has the DNA TGTGCCAGCAGCTCGACTTATAACCTATACAATGAGCAGTTCTTC. Translated, it gives CASSSTYNLYNEQFF.

The chain combines TRBV18 with TRBJ1-1, with a tentative D call TRBD1 (6 bases). CDR1 is KGHSH and CDR2 is LQKENI in the germline V gene. The V end was cut by 2 bases, the J end by 9 bases, with 13 bases between. CDR3 size: 13 residues. The CDR3 region is CASSPRGDEKAFF. The CDR3 DNA follows: TGTGCCAGCTCACCAAGGGGGGACGAGAAAGCTTTCTTT.

CDR3 sequence: CASSSPLGQAPGSNQPQHF. The CDR3 nucleotides are TGTGCCAGCAGCTCACCCCTCGGACAGGCCCCGGGTAGCAATCAGCCCCAGCATTTT. The V and J genes are TRBV7-3 and TRBJ1-5; TRBD1 matches at 7 bases. From germline, CDR1 is SGHTA and CDR2 FQGTGA. This CDR3 contains 19 residues. The J segment lost 0 bases and the V segment lost 4 bases, leaving 15 bases of the junction unmatched. Supplemented by reference TRBV7-3 and TRBJ1-5, the full variable domain reads GAGVSQTPSNKVTEKGKYVELRCDPISGHTALYWYRQSLGQGPEFLIYFQGTGAADDSGLPNDRFFAVRPEGSVSTLKIQRTERGDSAVYLCASSSPLGQAPGSNQPQHFGDGTRLSIL.

The V and J genes are TRBV5-1 and TRBJ2-3; tentative D call: TRBD2 (5 bases). Germline V gene sequence: CDR1 SGHRS, CDR2 YFSETQ. CDR3 length: 15 amino acids. V lost 5 bases and J 3 bases, leaving 16 bases between the germline ends. CDR3 nucleotides: TGCGCCAGCAGTCTTATGGGAGTCATGACAGATACGCAGTATTTT. Translation: CASSLMGVMTDTQYF.

The chain has TRBV9 and TRBJ2-3; 11 positions match TRBD2. There are 16 residues in the CDR3. V dropped 0 bases and J dropped 2; count of bases not matched to a gene: 2. Germline CDR1 SGDLS, CDR2 YYNGEE. This CDR3 is CASSVGLAGPTDTQYF. In DNA, the CDR3 is TGTGCCAGCAGCGTAGGACTAGCGGGGCCCACAGATACGCAGTATTTT. The full variable domain, with the rest looked up from reference TRBV9 and TRBJ2-3, is DSGVTQTPKHLITATGQRVTLRCSPRSGDLSVYWYQQSLDQGLQFLIQYYNGEERAKGNILERFSAQQFPDLHSELNLSSLELGDSALYFCASSVGLAGPTDTQYFGPGTRLTVL.

Notes on this clone: The same CDR3 arises from other DNA sequences in this sample as well. The chain recombines TRBV6-5 with TRBJ2-7; 10 bases align to TRBD1. Germline trimming cut 5 bases from V and 5 bases from J; bases unmatched to any gene: 3. This CDR3 region has 13 residues. Germline V CDR1 and CDR2: MNHEY, SVGAGI. The CDR3 DNA follows: TGTGCCAGCAGTCGGGACAGGGGTCACGAGCAGTACTTC. Protein product: CASSRDRGHEQYF.

This clone was detected a few times. The chain joins TRBV5-1 to TRBJ1-2; D is possibly TRBD1 (5 bases). The V end lost 0 bases, the J end lost 6 bases, and 12 bases lay between the germline ends. The germline gives CDR1 SGHRS, CDR2 YFSETQ. The CDR3 runs to 14 residues. Written as DNA, the CDR3 is TGCGCCAGCAGCTTGGCCGGGACCTCGAATGGCTACACCTTC. Residues: CASSLAGTSNGYTF.

The J gene is TRBJ2-5, the V gene TRBV11-2; tentative D call: TRBD2 (5 bases). The germline V gene has CDR1 SGHAT and CDR2 FQNNGV. The V gene lost 5 bases and the J gene lost 2 bases, with 12 bases spanning the gap. This CDR3 contains 14 residues. CDR3 loop: CASSPAEQQETQYF. CDR3 sequence (DNA): TGTGCCAGCAGCCCAGCGGAACAGCAAGAGACCCAGTACTTC. Looking up the rest from reference TRBV11-2 and TRBJ2-5 gives the full variable domain: EAGVAQSPRYKIIEKRQSVAFWCNPISGHATLYWYQQILGQGPKLLIQFQNNGVVDDSQLPKDRFSAERLKGVDSTLKIQPAKLEDSAVYLCASSPAEQQETQYFGPGTRLLVL.

For the CDR3, the DNA is TGCAGCGTCCCGGATGGGGGGTACACTGAAGCTTTCTTT. Translation: CSVPDGGYTEAFF. The chain recombines TRBV29-1 with TRBJ1-1, with D perhaps matching TRBD1 (5 bases). V was clipped by 6 bases and J by 3 bases, with 14 bases between them. CDR1 is SQVTM, CDR2 ANQGSEA, per germline. CDR3 length: 13 residues.

The chain carries TRBV7-2 and TRBJ1-1; D is ambiguous. The germline gives CDR1 SGHTA, CDR2 FQGNSA. This CDR3 is built from 12 residues. Between the trimmed V and J ends, which lost 5 bases and 8 bases, there was a span of 12 bases. The chain's CDR3 is CASSPAGKEAFF. The CDR3 nucleotides read TGTGCCAGCAGCCCAGCAGGAAAAGAAGCTTTCTTT.

This rearrangement joins TRBV7-2 to TRBJ1-5; possible D gene TRBD1, 5 bases. This CDR3 spans 13 amino acids. Trimming stripped 2 bases from V and 9 bases from J, with 11 bases between. The germline V gene has CDR1 SGHTA and CDR2 FQGNSA. The CDR3 DNA is TGTGCCAGCAGCTTAAGGACCCAGGGGCCCCAGCATTTT. It translates to CASSLRTQGPQHF.

The DNA of the CDR3 is TGTGCCAGCAGCTTGGGAGAGGGGAGCTCCTACGAGCAGTACTTC. Protein: CASSLGEGSSYEQYF. The rearrangement joins TRBV5-6 to TRBJ2-7; D is possibly TRBD1 or TRBD2 (5 bases each). The germline V gene encodes CDR1 SGHDT and CDR2 YYEEEE. The V end was cut by 0 bases, the J end by 0 bases, with 10 bases between. The CDR3 spans 15 residues. Combining the CDR3 with reference TRBV5-6 and TRBJ2-7 gives the whole variable domain DAGVTQSPTHLIKTRGQQVTLRCSPKSGHDTVSWYQQALGQGPQFIFQYYEEEERQRGNFPDRFSGHQFPNYSSELNVNALLLGDSALYLCASSLGEGSSYEQYFGPGTRLTVT.

The V gene is TRBV12-5, the J gene TRBJ2-1; TRBD2 matches at 13 bases. J lost 6 bases, V lost 0 bases, and 14 bases had no gene match. The germline CDR1 and CDR2 sequences are LGHNT and FRNRAP. CDR3 length: 20 residues. The CDR3 is CASGLVPLAGGPGLGNEQFF. The CDR3 coding sequence is TGTGCTAGTGGTTTGGTACCACTAGCGGGAGGGCCTGGCTTGGGCAATGAGCAGTTCTTC.

The chain uses TRBV12-5 and TRBJ2-1, with 8 bases fitting TRBD2. The J segment lost 1 base and the V segment lost 7 bases, leaving 9 bases of the junction unmatched. This CDR3 contains 16 residues. CDR1 LGHNT and CDR2 FRNRAP come from the germline V gene. The CDR3 region has the DNA TGTGCTAGTGCTTACGGGGGGGAAAGGTCCTACAATGAGCAGTTCTTC. Translated: CASAYGGERSYNEQFF.

This clone was recorded only once. The V call is TRBV18, the J call TRBJ2-5, with D possibly being TRBD1 (7 bases). V was trimmed by 4 bases and J by 6 bases, leaving 15 bases between them. Per germline, CDR1 KGHSH and CDR2 LQKENI. The CDR3 consists of 14 residues. The CDR3 spells CASSQPGGRKTQYF. Written as DNA, the CDR3 is TGTGCCAGCTCACAGCCAGGGGGGAGAAAGACCCAGTACTTC.

The chain carries TRBV11-2 and TRBJ1-3; 7 bases fit TRBD1. Germline V gene lookup returns CDR1 SGHAT and CDR2 FQNNGV. CDR3 length equals 15 residues. Losses at the gene ends were 5 bases for V and 2 bases for J; bases not matched to a gene: 6. CDR3 residues: CASSAQTGAGNTIYF. For the CDR3, the DNA is TGTGCCAGCAGCGCCCAAACAGGGGCTGGAAACACCATATATTTT.

The rearrangement links TRBV5-1 to TRBJ1-1; D is unclear. The CDR3 loop spans 11 amino acids. The germline gives CDR1 SGHRS, CDR2 YFSETQ. Trimming cost V 8 bases and J 1 base, with 6 bases left between them. CDR3 protein: CASRQNTEAFF. For the CDR3, the DNA is TGCGCCAGTAGACAGAACACTGAAGCTTTCTTT.

The chain joins TRBV28 to TRBJ1-1; no reliable D call. The CDR3 runs to 12 residues. The V gene's germline CDR1 is MDHEN and CDR2 SYDVKM. V lost 6 bases and J lost 3, with 8 bases in between. The CDR3 DNA is TGTGCCAGCAGGACTGGGGACACTGAAGCTTTCTTT. Translating gives CASRTGDTEAFF.

This clone was counted between two and nine times. The chain uses TRBV6-1 and TRBJ1-2, with D tentatively TRBD1 (6 bases). Germline V lookup: CDR1 MNHNS, CDR2 SASEGT. The CDR3 extends over 15 amino acids. Trimming pared 0 bases from V and 5 bases from J, leaving 13 bases between. CDR3 region: CASSEALQGGYGYTF. CDR3 in DNA: TGTGCCAGCAGTGAAGCGCTACAGGGAGGGTATGGCTACACCTTC.

The chain is built from TRBV9 and TRBJ2-2, with D perhaps matching TRBD1 (6 bases). CDR1 and CDR2 from the germline V gene are SGDLS and YYNGEE. The length of the CDR3 is 16 residues. V lost 4 bases, J lost 0 bases, and 13 bases lay in between. CDR3 nucleotide sequence: TGTGCCAGCAGCCCGCGGACAGTATCGAACACCGGGGAGCTGTTTTTT. Protein: CASSPRTVSNTGELFF.

This rearrangement joins TRBV6-5 to TRBJ2-7, with D tentatively TRBD1 (6 bases). V lost 6 bases and J lost 5, with 11 bases in between. The CDR3 consists of 12 residues. Germline V gene sequence: CDR1 MNHEY, CDR2 SVGAGI. The CDR3 reads CASSPGQNEQYF. In nucleotides, the CDR3 is TGTGCCAGCAGCCCAGGACAGAACGAGCAGTACTTC.

This clone was recorded only once. The chain joins TRBV11-3 to TRBJ2-1; 14 nucleotides agree with TRBD2. Germline trimming cut 5 bases from V and 10 bases from J; bases unmatched to any gene: 7. The length of the CDR3 is 15 residues. The germline CDR1 and CDR2 sequences are SGHNT and YENEEA. The CDR3 sequence is CASSGGLAGVGEQFF. The CDR3 DNA is TGTGCCAGCAGCGGGGGACTAGCGGGAGTAGGGGAGCAGTTCTTC.

This clone was counted a few times. The chain is built from TRBV7-2 and TRBJ1-2; tentatively, D is TRBD1 (5 bases). The CDR3 contains 18 residues. Trimming took off 0 bases at V and 1 base at J, with 18 bases between the two ends. CDR1 SGHTA and CDR2 FQGNSA come from the germline V gene. The chain's CDR3 is CASSLALMSWDGNYGYTF. CDR3 in DNA: TGTGCCAGCAGCTTAGCGCTTATGTCATGGGACGGTAACTATGGCTACACCTTC.

This clone is a singleton in its sample. The J gene is TRBJ2-7, the V gene TRBV7-3; D might be TRBD1 (6 bases). This CDR3 comprises 15 residues. Germline CDR1 SGHTA, CDR2 FQGTGA. V lost 2 bases to trimming and J lost 0 bases, with 11 bases between them. The CDR3 bases are TGTGCCAGCAGCTTACAACAGGGCCCCTCCTACGAGCAGTACTTC. Amino acids: CASSLQQGPSYEQYF.

The rearrangement links TRBV5-1 to TRBJ2-1; 14 positions agree with TRBD2. Germline CDR1 is SGHRS and CDR2 is YFSETQ. V lost 4 bases, J lost 6 bases, and 3 bases stayed unmatched. There are 15 residues in the CDR3. For the CDR3, the DNA is TGCGCCAGCAGCGCGACTAGCGGGAGGGCCAATGAGCAGTTCTTC. Translated: CASSATSGRANEQFF.

The table lists this clone with a count of one. This chain links TRBV6-4 with TRBJ1-1, with TRBD1 matching over 7 bases. The CDR3 has 13 amino acids. Germline loops: CDR1 MRHNA, CDR2 SNTAGT. The junction had 2 bases not matched to a gene; V was cut back by 3 bases and J by 4 bases. The CDR3 DNA reads TGTGCCAGCAGTGAGGGGGACAGCACTGAAGCTTTCTTT. This gives the protein CASSEGDSTEAFF.

The J gene is TRBJ2-3, the V gene TRBV5-1; D is ambiguous. V gave up 0 bases and J gave up 5 bases, with 10 bases separating them. The CDR3 totals 14 residues. From germline, CDR1 is SGHRS and CDR2 YFSETQ. CDR3 sequence (DNA): TGCGCCAGCAGCTTGGAGGGCCCGGGAGATACGCAGTATTTT. Encoded protein: CASSLEGPGDTQYF. The whole variable domain, filled in from reference TRBV5-1 and TRBJ2-3, reads KAGVTQTPRYLIKTRGQQVTLSCSPISGHRSVSWYQQTPGQGLQFLFEYFSETQRNKGNFPGRFSGRQFSNSRSEMNVSTLELGDSALYLCASSLEGPGDTQYFGPGTRLTVL.